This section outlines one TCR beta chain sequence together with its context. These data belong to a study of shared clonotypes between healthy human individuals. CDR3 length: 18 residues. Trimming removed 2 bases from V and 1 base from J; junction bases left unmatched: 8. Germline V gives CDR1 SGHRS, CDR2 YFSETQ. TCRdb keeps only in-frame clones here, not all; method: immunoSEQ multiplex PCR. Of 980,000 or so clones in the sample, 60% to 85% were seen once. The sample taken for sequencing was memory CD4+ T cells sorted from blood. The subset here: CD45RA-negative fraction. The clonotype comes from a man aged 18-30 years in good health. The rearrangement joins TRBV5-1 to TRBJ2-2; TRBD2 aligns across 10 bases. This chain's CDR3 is CASSLGLAGERNTGELFF. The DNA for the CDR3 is TGCGCCAGCAGCTTAGGTCTAGCGGGGGAGCGGAACACCGGGGAGCTGTTTTTT. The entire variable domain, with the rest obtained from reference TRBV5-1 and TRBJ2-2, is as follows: KAGVTQTPRYLIKTRGQQVTLSCSPISGHRSVSWYQQTPGQGLQFLFEYFSETQRNKGNFPGRFSGRQFSNSRSEMNVSTLELGDSALYLCASSLGLAGERNTGELFFGEGSRLTVL.